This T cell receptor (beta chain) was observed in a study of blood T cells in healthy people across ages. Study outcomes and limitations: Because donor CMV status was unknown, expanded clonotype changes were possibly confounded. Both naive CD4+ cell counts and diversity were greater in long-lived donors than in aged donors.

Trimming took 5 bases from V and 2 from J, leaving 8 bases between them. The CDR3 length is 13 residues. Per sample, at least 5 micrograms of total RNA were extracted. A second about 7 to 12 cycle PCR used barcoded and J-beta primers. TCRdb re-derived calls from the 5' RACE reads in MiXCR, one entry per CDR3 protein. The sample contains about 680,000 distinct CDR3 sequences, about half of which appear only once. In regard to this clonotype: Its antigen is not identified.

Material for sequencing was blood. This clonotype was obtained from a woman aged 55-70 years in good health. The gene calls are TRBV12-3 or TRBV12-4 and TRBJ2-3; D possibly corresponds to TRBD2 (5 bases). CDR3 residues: CASSSRDTDTQYF. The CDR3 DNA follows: TGTGCCAGCAGTAGCCGGGACACAGATACGCAGTATTTT.